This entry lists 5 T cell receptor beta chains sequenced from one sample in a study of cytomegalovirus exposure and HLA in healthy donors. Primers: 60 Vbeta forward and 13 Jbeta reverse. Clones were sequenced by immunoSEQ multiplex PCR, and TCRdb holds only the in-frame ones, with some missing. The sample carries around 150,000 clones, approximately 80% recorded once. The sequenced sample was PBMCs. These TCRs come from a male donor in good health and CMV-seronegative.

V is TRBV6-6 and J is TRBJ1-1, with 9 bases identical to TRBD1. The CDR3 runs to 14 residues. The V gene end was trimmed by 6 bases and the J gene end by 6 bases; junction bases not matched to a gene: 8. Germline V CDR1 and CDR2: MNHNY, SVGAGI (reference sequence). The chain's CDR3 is CASRQGQGLAEAFF. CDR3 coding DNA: TGTGCCAGCAGGCAAGGACAGGGGTTGGCTGAAGCTTTCTTT.

The CDR3 DNA follows: TGTGCCAGCAGCTTAGGTTCAGGGCACTATGGCTACACCTTC. Translated: CASSLGSGHYGYTF. This rearrangement joins TRBV7-2 to TRBJ1-2, with D possibly TRBD1 on 5 matching bases. V gave up 1 base and J gave up 3 bases, with 9 bases separating them. The CDR3 runs to 14 residues. Germline V CDR1 and CDR2: SGHTA, FQGNSA.

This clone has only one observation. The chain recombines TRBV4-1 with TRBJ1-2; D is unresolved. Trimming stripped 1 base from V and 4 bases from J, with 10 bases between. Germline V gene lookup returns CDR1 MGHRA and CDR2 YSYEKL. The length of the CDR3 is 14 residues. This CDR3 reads CASSQGERPYGYTF. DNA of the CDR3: TGCGCCAGCAGCCAAGGGGAGAGACCCTATGGCTACACCTTC.

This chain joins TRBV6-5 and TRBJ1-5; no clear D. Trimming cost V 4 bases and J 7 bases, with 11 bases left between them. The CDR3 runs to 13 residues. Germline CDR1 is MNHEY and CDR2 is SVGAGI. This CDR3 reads CASSFEIGQPQHF. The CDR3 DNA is TGTGCCAGCAGTTTCGAGATCGGGCAGCCCCAGCATTTT.

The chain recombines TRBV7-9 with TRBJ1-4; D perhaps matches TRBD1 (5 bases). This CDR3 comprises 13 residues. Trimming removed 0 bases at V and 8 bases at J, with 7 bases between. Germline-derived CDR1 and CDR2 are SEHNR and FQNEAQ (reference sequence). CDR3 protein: CASSLAGGEKLFF. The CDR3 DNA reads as TGTGCCAGCAGCTTAGCGGGGGGAGAAAAACTGTTTTTT.